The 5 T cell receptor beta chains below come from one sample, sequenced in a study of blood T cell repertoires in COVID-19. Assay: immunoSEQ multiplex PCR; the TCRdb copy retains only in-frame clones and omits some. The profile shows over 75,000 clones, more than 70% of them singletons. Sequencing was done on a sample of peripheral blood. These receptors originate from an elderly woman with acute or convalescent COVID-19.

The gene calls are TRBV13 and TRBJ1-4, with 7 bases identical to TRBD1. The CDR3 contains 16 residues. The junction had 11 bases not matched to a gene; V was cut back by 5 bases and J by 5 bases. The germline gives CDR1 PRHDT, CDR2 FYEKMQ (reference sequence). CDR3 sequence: CASSNGWDRLNEKLFF. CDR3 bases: TGTGCCAGCAGCAATGGGTGGGACAGATTGAATGAAAAACTGTTTTTT.

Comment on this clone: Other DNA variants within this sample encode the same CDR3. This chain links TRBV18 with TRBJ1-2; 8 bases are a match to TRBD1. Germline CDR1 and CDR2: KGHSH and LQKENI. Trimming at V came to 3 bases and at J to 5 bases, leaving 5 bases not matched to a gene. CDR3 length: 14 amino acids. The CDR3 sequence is CASSPGQGDYGYTF. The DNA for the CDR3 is TGTGCCAGCTCACCTGGACAGGGCGATTATGGCTACACCTTC.

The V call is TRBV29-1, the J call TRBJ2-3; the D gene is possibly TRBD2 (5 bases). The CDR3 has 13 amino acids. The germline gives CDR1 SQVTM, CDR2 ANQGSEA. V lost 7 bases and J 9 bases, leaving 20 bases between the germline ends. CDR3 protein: CSEVGLATGTQYF. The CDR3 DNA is TGCAGCGAAGTAGGGCTAGCTACGGGAACGCAGTATTTT.

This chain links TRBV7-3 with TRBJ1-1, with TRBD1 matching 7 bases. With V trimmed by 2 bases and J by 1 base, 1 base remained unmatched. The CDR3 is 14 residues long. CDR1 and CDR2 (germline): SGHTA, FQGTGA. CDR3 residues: CASSLDRENTEAFF. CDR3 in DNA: TGTGCCAGCAGCTTAGACAGGGAGAACACTGAAGCTTTCTTT.

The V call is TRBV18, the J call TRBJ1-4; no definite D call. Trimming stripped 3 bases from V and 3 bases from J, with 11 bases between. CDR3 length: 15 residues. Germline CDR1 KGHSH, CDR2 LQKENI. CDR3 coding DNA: TGTGCCAGCTCACCCCCGGGAGGATCTAATGAAAAACTGTTTTTT. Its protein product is CASSPPGGSNEKLFF.